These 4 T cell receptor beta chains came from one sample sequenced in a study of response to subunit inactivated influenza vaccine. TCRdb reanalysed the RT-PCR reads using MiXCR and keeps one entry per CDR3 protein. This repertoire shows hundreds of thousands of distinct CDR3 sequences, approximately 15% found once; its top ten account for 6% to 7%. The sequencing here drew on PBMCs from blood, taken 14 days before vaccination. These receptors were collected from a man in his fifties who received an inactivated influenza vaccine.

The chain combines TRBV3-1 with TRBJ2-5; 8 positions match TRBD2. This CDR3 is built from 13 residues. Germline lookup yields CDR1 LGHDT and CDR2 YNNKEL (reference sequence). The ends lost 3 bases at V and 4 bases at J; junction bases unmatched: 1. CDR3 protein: CASSHAGGETQYF. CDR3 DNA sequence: TGTGCCAGCAGCCACGCGGGGGGAGAGACCCAGTACTTC.

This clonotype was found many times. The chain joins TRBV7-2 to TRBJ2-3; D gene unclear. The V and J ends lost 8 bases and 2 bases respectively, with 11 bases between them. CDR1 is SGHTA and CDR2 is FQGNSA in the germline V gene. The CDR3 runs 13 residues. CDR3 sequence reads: CASGLVATDTQYF. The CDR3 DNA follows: TGTGCCAGCGGTCTAGTCGCCACAGATACGCAGTATTTT.

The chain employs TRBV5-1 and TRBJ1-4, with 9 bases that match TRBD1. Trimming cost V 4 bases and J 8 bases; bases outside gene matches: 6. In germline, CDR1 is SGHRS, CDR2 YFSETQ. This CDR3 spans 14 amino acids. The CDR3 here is CASSAGQGGEKLFF. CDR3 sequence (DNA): TGCGCCAGCAGCGCGGGACAGGGAGGCGAAAAACTGTTTTTT.

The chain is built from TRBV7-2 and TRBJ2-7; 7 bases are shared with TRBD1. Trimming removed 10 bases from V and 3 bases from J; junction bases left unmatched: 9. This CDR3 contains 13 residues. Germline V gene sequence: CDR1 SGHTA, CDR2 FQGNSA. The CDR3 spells CAIAGTASYEQYF. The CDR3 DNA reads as TGTGCCATCGCCGGGACAGCGAGCTACGAGCAGTACTTC.